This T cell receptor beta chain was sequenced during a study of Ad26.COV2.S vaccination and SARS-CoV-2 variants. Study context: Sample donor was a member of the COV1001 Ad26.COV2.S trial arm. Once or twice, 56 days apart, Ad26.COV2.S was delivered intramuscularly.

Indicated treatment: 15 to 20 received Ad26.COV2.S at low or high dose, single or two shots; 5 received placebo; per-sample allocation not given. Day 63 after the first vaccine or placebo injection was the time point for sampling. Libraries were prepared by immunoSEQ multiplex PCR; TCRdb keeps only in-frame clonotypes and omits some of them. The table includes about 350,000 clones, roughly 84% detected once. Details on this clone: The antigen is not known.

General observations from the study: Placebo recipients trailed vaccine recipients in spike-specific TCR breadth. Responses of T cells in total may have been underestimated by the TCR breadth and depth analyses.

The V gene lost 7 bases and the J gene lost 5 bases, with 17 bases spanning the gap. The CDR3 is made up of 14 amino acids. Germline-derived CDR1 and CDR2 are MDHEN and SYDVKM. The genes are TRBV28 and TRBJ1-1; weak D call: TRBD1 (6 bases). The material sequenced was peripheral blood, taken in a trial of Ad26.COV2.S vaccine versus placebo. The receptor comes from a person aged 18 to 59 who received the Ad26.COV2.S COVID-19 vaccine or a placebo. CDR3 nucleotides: TGTGCCAGCAAGTACGGGGACACCTGGACTGAAGCTTTCTTT. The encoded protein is CASKYGDTWTEAFF. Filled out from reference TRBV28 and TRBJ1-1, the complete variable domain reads DVKVTQSSRYLVKRTGEKVFLECVQDMDHENMFWYRQDPGLGLRLIYFSYDVKMKEKGDIPEGYSVSREKKERFSLILESASTNQTSMYLCASKYGDTWTEAFFGQGTRLTVV.